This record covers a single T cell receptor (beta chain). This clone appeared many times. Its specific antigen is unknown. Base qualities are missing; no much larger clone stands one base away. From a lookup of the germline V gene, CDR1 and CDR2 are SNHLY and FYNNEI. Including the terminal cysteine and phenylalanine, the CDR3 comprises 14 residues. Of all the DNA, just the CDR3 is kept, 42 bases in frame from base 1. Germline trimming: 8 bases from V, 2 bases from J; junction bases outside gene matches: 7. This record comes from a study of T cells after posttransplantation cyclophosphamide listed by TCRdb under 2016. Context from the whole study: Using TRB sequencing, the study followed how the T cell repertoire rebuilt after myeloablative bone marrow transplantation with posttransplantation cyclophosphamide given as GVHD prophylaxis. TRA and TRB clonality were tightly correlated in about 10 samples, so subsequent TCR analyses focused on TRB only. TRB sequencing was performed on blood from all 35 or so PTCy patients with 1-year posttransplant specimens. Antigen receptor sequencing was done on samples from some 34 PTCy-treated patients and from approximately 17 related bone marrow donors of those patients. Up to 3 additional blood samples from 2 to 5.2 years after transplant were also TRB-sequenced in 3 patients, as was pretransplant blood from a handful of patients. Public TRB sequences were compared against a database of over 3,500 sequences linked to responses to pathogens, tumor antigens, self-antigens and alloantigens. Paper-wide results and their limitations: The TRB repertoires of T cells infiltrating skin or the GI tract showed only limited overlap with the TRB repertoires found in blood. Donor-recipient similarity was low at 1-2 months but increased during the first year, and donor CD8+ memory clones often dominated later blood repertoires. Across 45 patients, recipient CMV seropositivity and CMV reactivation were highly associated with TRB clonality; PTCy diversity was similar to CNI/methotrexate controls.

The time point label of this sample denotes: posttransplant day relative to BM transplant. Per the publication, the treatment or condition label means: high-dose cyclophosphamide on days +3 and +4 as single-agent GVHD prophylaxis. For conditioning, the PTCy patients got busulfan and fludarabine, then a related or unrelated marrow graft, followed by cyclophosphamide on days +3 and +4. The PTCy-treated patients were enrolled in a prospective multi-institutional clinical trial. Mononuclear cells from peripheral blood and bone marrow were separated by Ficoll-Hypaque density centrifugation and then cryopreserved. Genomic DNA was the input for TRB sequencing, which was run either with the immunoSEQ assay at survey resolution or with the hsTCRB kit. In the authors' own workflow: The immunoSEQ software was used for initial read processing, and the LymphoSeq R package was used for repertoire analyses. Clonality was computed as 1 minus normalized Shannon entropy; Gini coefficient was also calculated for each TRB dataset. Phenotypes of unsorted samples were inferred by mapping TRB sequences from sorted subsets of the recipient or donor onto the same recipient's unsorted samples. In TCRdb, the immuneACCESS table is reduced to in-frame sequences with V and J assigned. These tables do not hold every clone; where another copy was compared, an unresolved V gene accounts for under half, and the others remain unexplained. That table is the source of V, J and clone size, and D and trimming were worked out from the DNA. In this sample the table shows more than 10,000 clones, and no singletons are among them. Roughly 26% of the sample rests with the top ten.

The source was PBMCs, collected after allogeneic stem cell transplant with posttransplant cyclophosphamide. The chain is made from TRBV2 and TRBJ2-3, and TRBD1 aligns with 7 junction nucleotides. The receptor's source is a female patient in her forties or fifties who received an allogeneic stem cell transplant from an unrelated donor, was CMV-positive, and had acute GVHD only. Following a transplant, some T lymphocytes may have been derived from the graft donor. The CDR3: CASGKGQTTDTQYF. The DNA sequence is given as TGTGCCAGCGGAAAGGGACAGACCACAGATACGCAGTATTTT.